Below, 9 T cell receptor beta chains from the same sample are listed, as sequenced in a study of resident and recirculating memory T cells in vitiligo. The table came from immunoSEQ multiplex PCR; TCRdb's copy has only in-frame clones and leaves some out. Of approximately 69,000 clones in the sample, just over 90% are singletons; the top ten hold around 4.6%. The material sequenced was blood. Receptor source: a male donor with vitiligo.

V gene TRBV4-3 combines with J gene TRBJ2-7; 9 bases are shared with TRBD2. The germline V gene encodes CDR1 LGHNA and CDR2 YSLEER. V lost 2 bases, J lost 1 base, and 6 bases stayed unmatched. This CDR3 contains 16 residues. CDR3 region: CASSQTVGLASYEQYF. The CDR3 DNA reads TGCGCCAGCAGCCAAACAGTGGGACTAGCTTCCTACGAGCAGTACTTC.

This clone was seen a single time. This sequence joins TRBV7-6 and TRBJ2-2; D remains ambiguous. Trimming shortened V by 1 base and J by 4 bases, and 13 bases separated the two germline ends. The length of the CDR3 is 16 residues. The germline gives CDR1 SGHVS, CDR2 FNYEAQ. CDR3 protein: CASSLGIGSGTGELFF. The CDR3 DNA sequence: TGTGCCAGCAGCTTAGGAATCGGGTCTGGCACCGGGGAGCTGTTTTTT.

This chain connects TRBV5-1 to TRBJ1-5; tentatively, D is TRBD1 (6 bases). CDR1 is SGHRS and CDR2 is YFSETQ in the germline V gene. The CDR3 contains 15 residues. V lost 2 bases and J 2 bases, leaving 11 bases between the germline ends. The chain's CDR3 is CASSLQGSGNQPQHF. Written as DNA, the CDR3 is TGCGCCAGCAGCTTACAGGGTAGTGGCAATCAGCCCCAGCATTTT.

The chain uses TRBV19 and TRBJ2-7; 10 positions agree with TRBD2. CDR1 and CDR2 (germline): LNHDA, SQIVND (reference sequence). The CDR3 is 15 residues long. With 2 bases clipped from V and 2 bases from J, the junction kept 3 bases outside the gene matches. The CDR3 loop reads CASSIIGTSAYEQYF. The DNA for the CDR3 is TGTGCCAGTAGTATAATCGGGACTAGCGCCTACGAGCAGTACTTC.

This chain uses TRBV7-2 with TRBJ2-2; D is unresolved. The germline V gene has CDR1 SGHTA and CDR2 FQGNSA. V dropped 2 bases and J dropped 5 bases, with 15 bases sitting between them. The CDR3 runs to 16 residues. CDR3 sequence (DNA): TGTGCCAGCAGCTTAAGTGAGGTCTATCTGACCGGGGAGCTGTTTTTT. Protein: CASSLSEVYLTGELFF. Full variable domain (rest looked up from reference TRBV7-2 and TRBJ2-2): GAGVSQSPSNKVTEKGKDVELRCDPISGHTALYWYRQSLGQGLEFLIYFQGNSAPDKSGLPSDRFSAERTGGSVSTLTIQRTQQEDSAVYLCASSLSEVYLTGELFFGEGSRLTVL.

The J gene is TRBJ1-6, the V gene TRBV30; D gene unclear. CDR1 is GTSNPN and CDR2 is SVGIG in the germline V gene (reference sequence). Deletions cut 2 bases from V and 5 bases from J, with 10 bases between. The CDR3 loop spans 14 amino acids. As DNA, the CDR3 is TGTGCCTGGAGTCCGGGGTTGAATAATTCACCCCTCCACTTT. It yields the protein CAWSPGLNNSPLHF.

The V gene is TRBV15, the J gene TRBJ1-5; no definite D call. This CDR3 is 15 amino acids long. In germline, CDR1 is LNHNV, CDR2 YYDKDF (reference sequence). The germline V and J ends were trimmed by 0 bases and 0 bases, with 6 bases remaining between them. CDR3 sequence: CATSRERTSNQPQHF. The CDR3 region has the DNA TGTGCCACCAGCAGAGAGAGAACTAGCAATCAGCCCCAGCATTTT.

This sequence joins TRBV4-1 and TRBJ2-2; 8 nucleotides line up with TRBD2. CDR1 and CDR2 from the germline V gene are MGHRA and YSYEKL. The CDR3 has 17 residues. V shed 1 base and J 9 bases; nucleotides not matched to a gene: 13. The CDR3 spells CASSQGYMAGGARELFF. The CDR3 coding sequence is TGCGCCAGCAGCCAAGGGTATATGGCGGGGGGCGCAAGGGAGCTGTTTTTT.

The chain combines TRBV29-1 with TRBJ1-2, with 10 bases identical to TRBD1. The V gene end was trimmed by 6 bases and the J gene end by 8 bases; junction bases not matched to a gene: 9. The CDR3 loop spans 13 amino acids. From germline, CDR1 is SQVTM and CDR2 ANQGSEA. CDR3 loop: CSVDGTGVGGYTF. The CDR3 region has the DNA TGCAGCGTGGACGGGACAGGGGTAGGGGGCTACACCTTC.